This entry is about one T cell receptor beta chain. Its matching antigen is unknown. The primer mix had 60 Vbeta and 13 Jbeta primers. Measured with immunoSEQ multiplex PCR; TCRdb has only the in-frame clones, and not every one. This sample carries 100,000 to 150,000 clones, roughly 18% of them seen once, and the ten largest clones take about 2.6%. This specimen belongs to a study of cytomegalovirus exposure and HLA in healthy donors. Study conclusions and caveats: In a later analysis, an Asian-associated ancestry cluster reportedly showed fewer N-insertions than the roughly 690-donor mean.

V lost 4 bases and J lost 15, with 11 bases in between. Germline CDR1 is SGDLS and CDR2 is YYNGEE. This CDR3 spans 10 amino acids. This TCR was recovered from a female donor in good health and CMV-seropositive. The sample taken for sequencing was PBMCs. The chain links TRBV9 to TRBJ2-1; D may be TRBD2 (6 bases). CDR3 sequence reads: CASSTGGRFF. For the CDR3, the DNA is TGTGCCAGCAGCACCGGGGGTCGGTTCTTC.